These T cell receptor beta chains were read from a single sample in a study of blood T cell repertoires in COVID-19. Generated by immunoSEQ multiplex PCR, the TCRdb table keeps only in-frame clones and is missing some. In the table there are 350,000 to 500,000 clones, 70% to 90% of which are singletons. Sequencing was done on a sample of peripheral blood. These receptors all come from a man aged 18-30 years with COVID-19, enrolled during active disease. The CDR3 runs from the conserved cysteine through the conserved F or W. Each record gives: D gene, J gene, V gene, clone size, CDR3 DNA, CDR3 protein. The D gene is left open where the match is weak. The size entry is marked missing in some rows and otherwise reads once, few, many or a size class.

D: -; J: TRBJ2-3; V: TRBV21-1; size: -; DNA: TGTGCCAGCAGCAAACGGCGGCCCCGCACAGATACGCAGTATTTT; CDR3: CASSKRRPRTDTQYF
D: -; J: TRBJ2-3; V: TRBV3-1/TRBV3-2; size: -; DNA: TGTGCCAGCAGCCAAGGACTTGTGACAGATACGCAGTATTTT; CDR3: CASSQGLVTDTQYF
D: TRBD1; J: TRBJ2-3; V: TRBV5-1; size: -; DNA: TGCGCCAGCAGCCTGGGGGACAGGGCGAATCCCACAGATACGCAGTATTTT; CDR3: CASSLGDRANPTDTQYF
D: TRBD1; J: TRBJ1-3; V: TRBV13; size: -; DNA: TGTGCCAGCAGCCTTAGAACAGGGGTTGGAAACACCATATATTTT; CDR3: CASSLRTGVGNTIYF
D: -; J: TRBJ1-2; V: TRBV27; size: -; DNA: TGTGCCAGCAGTGCCCTCGGACAGACCAATGATGGCTACACCTTC; CDR3: CASSALGQTNDGYTF
D: TRBD1; J: TRBJ1-6; V: TRBV7-9; size: -; DNA: TGTGCCAGCAGCTCTTGGACAGGGAGGAATAATTCACCCCTCCACTTT; CDR3: CASSSWTGRNNSPLHF
D: -; J: TRBJ2-7; V: TRBV5-4; size: -; DNA: TGTGCCAGCAGCTTTGGGGGGAGCGACGAGCAGTACTTC; CDR3: CASSFGGSDEQYF
D: -; J: TRBJ2-1; V: TRBV18; size: -; DNA: TGTGCCAGCTCACCAACTTCCCACTCTTATTGGTACAATGAGCAGTTCTTC; CDR3: CASSPTSHSYWYNEQFF
D: TRBD2; J: TRBJ2-2; V: TRBV9; size: -; DNA: TGTGCCAGCAGCGTACAAGTGGTCGGGGGGGCCGTCACCGGGGAGCTGTTTTTT; CDR3: CASSVQVVGGAVTGELFF
D: TRBD1; J: TRBJ2-1; V: TRBV30; size: few; DNA: TGTGCCTGGGACAGGGACGGACCTTTATACAATGAGCAGTTCTTC; CDR3: CAWDRDGPLYNEQFF
D: -; J: TRBJ2-5; V: TRBV19; size: -; DNA: TGTGCCAGTAGTATCCTCCGGGGGGAGACCCAGTACTTC; CDR3: CASSILRGETQYF
D: TRBD1; J: TRBJ1-1; V: TRBV11-3; size: -; DNA: TGTGCCAGCAGCTTGAGTCCCGGGACAGGGGAAACTGAAGCTTTCTTT; CDR3: CASSLSPGTGETEAFF
D: -; J: TRBJ1-2; V: TRBV9; size: -; DNA: TGTGCCAGTATGGACAGTCAAGGCTATGGCTACACCTTC; CDR3: CASMDSQGYGYTF
D: -; J: TRBJ1-2; V: TRBV5-5; size: -; DNA: TGTGCCAGCAGCTTAGGTACAGTAGGCTACACCTTC; CDR3: CASSLGTVGYTF
D: -; J: TRBJ2-6; V: TRBV25-1; size: -; DNA: TGTGCCAGCAGTGGTCCGGGCTCTGGGGCCAACGTCCTGACTTTC; CDR3: CASSGPGSGANVLTF
D: TRBD2; J: TRBJ2-3; V: TRBV5-4; size: -; DNA: TGTGCCAGCAGCTTGCGTTCACTAGCGGGGGCCACAGATACGCAGTATTTT; CDR3: CASSLRSLAGATDTQYF
D: -; J: TRBJ2-1; V: TRBV18; size: -; DNA: TGTGCCAGCTCACCACCACAGGGAGCCCTCTACAATGAGCAGTTCTTC; CDR3: CASSPPQGALYNEQFF
D: -; J: TRBJ2-6; V: TRBV5-1; size: -; DNA: TGCGCCAGCAATCTAGCGCCTCGCTCTGGGGCCAACGTCCTGACTTTC; CDR3: CASNLAPRSGANVLTF
D: TRBD1; J: TRBJ2-1; V: TRBV6-6; size: -; DNA: TGTGCCAGCAGTCTACAAGGCCCGGGACAGGGGAATTGGGAGCAGTTCTTC; CDR3: CASSLQGPGQGNWEQFF
D: -; J: TRBJ1-1; V: TRBV5-8; size: -; DNA: TGTGCCAGCAGCTTGAGCCCGAACACTGAAGCTTTCTTT; CDR3: CASSLSPNTEAFF
D: -; J: TRBJ2-3; V: TRBV4-2; size: -; DNA: TGTGCCAGCAGCCAACAGGGGACTACGCGGTTCACAGATACGCAGTATTTT; CDR3: CASSQQGTTRFTDTQYF
D: -; J: TRBJ1-2; V: TRBV12-3/TRBV12-4; size: -; DNA: TGTGCCAGCAGTTCTCAGGGGTATGGCTACACCTTC; CDR3: CASSSQGYGYTF
D: TRBD2; J: TRBJ2-1; V: TRBV2; size: once; DNA: TGTGCCACTAGCGGGAGTGGCGATGAGCAGTTCTTC; CDR3: CATSGSGDEQFF
D: -; J: TRBJ1-2; V: TRBV3-1/TRBV3-2; size: -; DNA: TGTGCCAGCAGCCAAGAATTGGGTCAGGGCTCCTATGGCTACACCTTC; CDR3: CASSQELGQGSYGYTF
D: -; J: TRBJ1-5; V: TRBV2; size: -; DNA: TGTGCCAGCAACGACCGAGCCGGGCAGCCCCAGCATTTT; CDR3: CASNDRAGQPQHF
D: -; J: TRBJ1-4; V: TRBV11-3; size: -; DNA: TGTGCCAGCAGCCCGGGGAAGGGAACTAATGAAAAACTGTTTTTT; CDR3: CASSPGKGTNEKLFF
D: -; J: TRBJ2-1; V: TRBV7-3; size: -; DNA: TGTGCCAGCAGCTCGGGGAGCTCCTACAATGAGCAGTTCTTC; CDR3: CASSSGSSYNEQFF
D: -; J: TRBJ2-2; V: TRBV19; size: once; DNA: TGTGCCAGTAGTAGGAGAGGGGGGCTGTTTTTT; CDR3: CASSRRGGLFF
D: -; J: TRBJ2-6; V: TRBV19; size: -; DNA: TGTGCCAGTAGTATGGACAGATCTTCTGGGGCCAACGTCCTGACTTTC; CDR3: CASSMDRSSGANVLTF
D: TRBD2; J: TRBJ2-7; V: TRBV6-5; size: once; DNA: TGTGCCAGCAGACTAGCGGGGATCTCCTACGAGCAGTACTTC; CDR3: CASRLAGISYEQYF
D: TRBD1; J: TRBJ1-5; V: TRBV6-5; size: -; DNA: TGTGCCAGCAGCCATGGGGACAGTCAGCCCCAGCATTTT; CDR3: CASSHGDSQPQHF
D: TRBD1; J: TRBJ1-1; V: TRBV19; size: -; DNA: TGTGCCAGCACGACAGGGGTCACTGAAGCTTTCTTT; CDR3: CASTTGVTEAFF
D: -; J: TRBJ2-7; V: TRBV20-1; size: -; DNA: TGCAGTGCTAGCGGGGACTACGAGCAGTACTTC; CDR3: CSASGDYEQYF
D: -; J: TRBJ2-2; V: TRBV3-1/TRBV3-2; size: -; DNA: TGTGCCAGCAGCCAAGAGGGCTTAGTCACCGGGGAGCTGTTTTTT; CDR3: CASSQEGLVTGELFF
D: -; J: TRBJ2-2; V: TRBV19; size: -; DNA: TGTGCCAGTAGCCTCGGGGCCGGGGAGCTGTTTTTT; CDR3: CASSLGAGELFF
D: TRBD2; J: TRBJ2-5; V: TRBV14; size: -; DNA: TGTGCCAGCAGCCAACTACTAGCGGCTCGGAACTTC; CDR3: CASSQLLAARNF
D: -; J: TRBJ2-7; V: TRBV7-9; size: -; DNA: TGTGCCAGCAGCTTAGGAGGGCTCGAGCAGTACTTC; CDR3: CASSLGGLEQYF
D: -; J: TRBJ1-5; V: TRBV2; size: -; DNA: TGTGCCAGCAGTGAGAACGGGAATAGCAATCAGCCCCAGCATTTT; CDR3: CASSENGNSNQPQHF
D: TRBD2; J: TRBJ2-7; V: TRBV5-8; size: -; DNA: TGTGCCAGCAGCTTTCCGGGACTACTCTCCTACGAGCAGTACTTC; CDR3: CASSFPGLLSYEQYF
D: TRBD1; J: TRBJ2-4; V: TRBV24-1; size: -; DNA: TGTGCCACCAGTGAGGGACAGGGAAACATTCAGTACTTC; CDR3: CATSEGQGNIQYF
D: -; J: TRBJ1-1; V: TRBV5-4; size: -; DNA: TGTGCCAGCAGCTTAGACGGAGCTGAAGCTTTCTTT; CDR3: CASSLDGAEAFF
D: -; J: TRBJ1-5; V: TRBV11-2; size: -; DNA: TGTGCCAGCAGCTCCCTCGGTCAGCCCCAGCATTTT; CDR3: CASSSLGQPQHF
D: TRBD2; J: TRBJ2-5; V: TRBV19; size: -; DNA: TGTGCCAGTAGTATTGTCCTAGCGGGGGCTTCACAAGAGACCCAGTACTTC; CDR3: CASSIVLAGASQETQYF
D: -; J: TRBJ1-2; V: TRBV6-5; size: once; DNA: TGTGCCAGCAGACCCCCGGGGGATTCTTATGGCTACACCTTC; CDR3: CASRPPGDSYGYTF
D: -; J: TRBJ1-2; V: TRBV12-3/TRBV12-4; size: -; DNA: TGTGCCAGCAGTTTAGCTTCTTATGGCTACACCTTC; CDR3: CASSLASYGYTF
D: TRBD1; J: TRBJ2-1; V: TRBV18; size: -; DNA: TGTGCCAGCTCACCTAAACAGGGGCCCCCCTACAATGAGCAGTTCTTC; CDR3: CASSPKQGPPYNEQFF
D: TRBD1; J: TRBJ1-1; V: TRBV7-2; size: -; DNA: TGTGCCAGCAGCTTTCGAAGGACAGGGGGTCAGAAAGCTTTCTTT; CDR3: CASSFRRTGGQKAFF
D: -; J: TRBJ1-1; V: TRBV19; size: -; DNA: TGTGCCAGTAGTATCAACAGGGAGTTTACTGAAGCTTTCTTT; CDR3: CASSINREFTEAFF
D: -; J: TRBJ2-7; V: TRBV2; size: -; DNA: TGTGCCAGCAGTGGCCGGGACACAAGCTCCTACGAGCAGTACTTC; CDR3: CASSGRDTSSYEQYF
D: -; J: TRBJ1-1; V: TRBV18; size: -; DNA: TGTGCCAGCTCACCCGAGATTAACACTGAAGCTTTCTTT; CDR3: CASSPEINTEAFF
D: -; J: TRBJ2-7; V: TRBV5-1; size: -; DNA: TGCGCCAGCTCCCCGGGGTCAGGAATCTACGAGCAGTACTTC; CDR3: CASSPGSGIYEQYF
D: -; J: TRBJ1-2; V: TRBV6-5; size: -; DNA: TGTGCCATAGGCCCCGGGAACTATGGCTACACCTTC; CDR3: CAIGPGNYGYTF
D: TRBD2; J: TRBJ2-3; V: TRBV24-1; size: -; DNA: TGTGCCACCAGTGACCCTGGGACTAGCGGGAGTTGGACAGATACGCAGTATTTT; CDR3: CATSDPGTSGSWTDTQYF
D: TRBD2; J: TRBJ2-7; V: TRBV3-1/TRBV3-2; size: -; DNA: TGTGCCAGCAGCCGAGAACTAGCGAACCCTTCGCAGCAGTACTTC; CDR3: CASSRELANPSQQYF
D: TRBD2; J: TRBJ2-7; V: TRBV6-5; size: -; DNA: TGTGCCAGCAGTCCGTCGGGAGGGAACGAGCAGTACTTC; CDR3: CASSPSGGNEQYF